The 21 T cell receptor delta chains below were found in one sample sequenced in a study of gamma-delta chains in newborns, infants, children. TCRdb reprocessed the reads through CATT. The sample shows about 6,100 delta-chain clones, 1.9% of them seen only once. Input material: blood. The receptors were gathered from a child who was a newborn, infant or young child, either healthy, febrile or measles-vaccinated (not recorded which).

As regards this clone: A much more abundant neighbour one base away suggests this may be a read error. The chain employs TRDV2 and TRDJ3, with TRDD3 matching 9 bases. V gave up 0 bases and J gave up 0 bases; unmatched junction bases: 11. The CDR3 sequence is 21 residues long. The germline V gene encodes CDR1 GEAIGNYY and CDR2 EKD. This CDR3 is CACDTGRGYALSSWDTRQMFF. The DNA for the CDR3 is TGTGCCTGTGACACCGGTAGGGGATACGCCCTTAGCTCCTGGGACACCCGACAGATGTTTTTC.

This clone was picked up a small number of times. The protein held in TCRdb is that of a much larger clone and does not match this DNA's translation at residue 5, likely because of a read error; the protein shown is translated from the DNA. The chain combines TRDV2 with TRDJ3; 7 bases align to TRDD3. There are 18 residues in the CDR3. Germline-derived CDR1 and CDR2 are GEAIGNYY and EKD. The V and J ends lost 3 bases and 2 bases, in that order; junction bases with no gene match: 9. The CDR3 nucleotides are TGTGCCTGTGACGCCGGCTGGGGGGCCACCTGGGACACCCGACAGATGTTTTTC. This codes for CACDAGWGATWDTRQMFF.

In the case of this clone: A read error likely explains why the TCRdb protein, taken from a much larger clone, differs from this DNA's translation at residue 8; the protein shown is translated from the DNA. The chain recombines TRDV2 with TRDJ3; weak D call: TRDD3 (6 bases). The CDR3 is made up of 18 amino acids. Between the trimmed V and J ends, which lost 0 bases and 2 bases, there was a span of 13 bases. Germline loops: CDR1 GEAIGNYY, CDR2 EKD. The CDR3 sequence is CACDTGDARTWDTRQMFF. DNA for the CDR3: TGTGCCTGTGACACCGGGGATGCGCGAACCTGGGACACCCGACAGATGTTTTTC.

This clone is judged medium-sized (0.01 to 0.1%). The chain joins TRDV2 to TRDJ3; 11 positions match TRDD3. The V gene end was trimmed by 3 bases and the J gene end by 0 bases; junction bases not matched to a gene: 18. The CDR3 consists of 23 residues. The germline gives CDR1 GEAIGNYY, CDR2 EKD. The CDR3 DNA follows: TGTGCCTGTGACGCCCCGGCATGGGGGATACGCCTTCCTAGCTCCTGGGACACCCGACAGATGTTTTTC. As protein: CACDAPAWGIRLPSSWDTRQMFF.

A remark on this clone: TCRdb's protein and the translated DNA diverge at residue 15; the protein reported here is the translation of the DNA. The genes are TRAV29/DV5 and TRDJ2, with 12 bases aligning to TRDD3. Germline loops: CDR1 NSMFDY, CDR2 ISSIKDK. This CDR3 contains 19 residues. CDR3 sequence: CAATRLLGDTGTGTVQLFF. CDR3 nucleotide sequence: TGTGCAGCAACTCGCTTACTGGGGGATACAGGGACCGGGACAGTACAACTCTTCTTT. The entire variable domain, with the rest obtained from reference TRAV29/DV5 and TRDJ2, is as follows: DQQVKQNSPSLSVQEGRISILNCDYTNSMFDYFLWYKKYPAEGPTFLISISSIKDKNEDGRFTVFLNKSAKHLSLHIVPSQPGDSAVYFCAATRLLGDTGTGTVQLFFGKGTQLIVEP.

Judged by abundance, this clone is medium-sized. This chain joins TRDV2 and TRDJ3; 11 bases are shared with TRDD3. The CDR3 consists of 19 residues. Germline values: CDR1 GEAIGNYY, CDR2 EKD. The V gene end was trimmed by 3 bases and the J gene end by 3 bases; junction bases not matched to a gene: 9. CDR3 sequence: CACDPLGDTEDWDTRQMFF. The CDR3 nucleotides read TGTGCCTGTGACCCTCTGGGGGATACAGAAGACTGGGACACCCGACAGATGTTTTTC.

This clone was picked up a small number of times. TCRdb's protein, taken from a much larger clone, differs from this DNA's translation at residue 9, likely owing to a read error; the protein displayed comes from the DNA. The chain links TRDV2 to TRDJ3; D gene uncertain. Germline assignment: CDR1 GEAIGNYY and CDR2 EKD. Between the trimmed V and J ends, which lost 0 bases and 5 bases, there was a span of 16 bases. The CDR3 runs 18 residues. The CDR3 nucleotides are TGTGCCTGTGACACCGTGGACTTCATAAACAGGGACACCCGACAGATGTTTTTC. Amino acids: CACDTVDFINRDTRQMFF.

By its share, this clone is large. Other DNA sequences in the same sample also yield this CDR3. The chain couples TRDV2 to TRDJ3; D perhaps matches TRDD3 (5 bases). Germline CDR1 reads GEAIGNYY; CDR2 reads EKD. Trimming removed 0 bases at V and 0 bases at J, with 11 bases between. The CDR3 spans 18 residues. CDR3 sequence: CACDTWGLSSWDTRQMFF. The CDR3 region has the DNA TGTGCCTGTGACACCTGGGGACTCAGCTCCTGGGACACCCGACAGATGTTTTTC.

To note about this clone: TCRdb's protein, taken from a much larger clone, differs from this DNA's translation at residue 8, likely owing to a read error; the protein displayed comes from the DNA. The chain is built from TRDV2 and TRDJ3; a possible D gene is TRDD3 (6 bases). Trimming shortened V by 0 bases and J by 0 bases, and 11 bases separated the two germline ends. The CDR3 length is 18 residues. CDR1 and CDR2 (germline): GEAIGNYY, EKD. CDR3 region: CACDTVGGNSWDTRQMFF. The CDR3 nucleotides read TGTGCCTGTGACACCGTGGGGGGTAACTCCTGGGACACCCGACAGATGTTTTTC.

To note about this clone: A far larger clone is just one base off, so this is likely a read error. In the same sample, other DNA sequences code for this CDR3. The CDR3 loop reads CACDTVGDTLTAQLFF. Here the CDR3 DNA reads TGTGCCTGTGACACCGTAGGGGATACTTTGACAGCGCAACTCTTCTTT. The chain couples TRDV2 to TRDJ2; 8 bases match TRDD3. The CDR3 is 16 residues long. Germline CDR1 and CDR2: GEAIGNYY and EKD.

In this sample, this clone is large. The sample contains more than one DNA sequence encoding this CDR3. This chain joins TRDV2 and TRDJ1; 9 bases map to TRDD3. V gave up 6 bases and J gave up 0 bases; unmatched junction bases: 16. Germline values: CDR1 GEAIGNYY, CDR2 EKD. The CDR3 totals 18 residues. The CDR3 nucleotides are TGTGCCTGTTTACCCGTCCGGGGGATACCCTCCTACACCGATAAACTCATCTTT. Its protein product is CACLPVRGIPSYTDKLIF.

Only a few counts were recorded for this clone. TCRdb records a much larger clone's protein for this DNA, with a difference at residue 10 that likely arises from a read error; the protein given is the translation of the DNA. The chain links TRDV2 to TRDJ2; 8 nucleotides match TRDD3. CDR3 length equals 14 residues. Germline V gene data show CDR1 as GEAIGNYY and CDR2 as EKD. CDR3 DNA sequence: TGTGCCTGTGACACCTGGGGGATGACAGTACAACTCTTCTTT. This gives the protein CACDTWGMTVQLFF.

This clone was detected a few times. V is TRDV2 and J is TRDJ3; TRDD3 aligns across 8 bases. The CDR3 spans 21 residues. J gave up 0 bases and V 4 bases, and 16 bases lay outside the gene matches. CDR1 is GEAIGNYY, CDR2 EKD, per germline. The chain's CDR3 is CACDPVLGGTNFSWDTRQMFF. Written as DNA, the CDR3 is TGTGCCTGTGATCCCGTACTGGGGGGGACAAATTTCTCCTGGGACACCCGACAGATGTTTTTC.

Note on this clone: TCRdb has a much larger clone's protein, which differs at residue 3 from the translation of this DNA, likely because of a read error; what is shown is the protein translated from the DNA. The chain couples TRDV2 to TRDJ2; 11 bases line up with TRDD3. In germline, CDR1 is GEAIGNYY, CDR2 EKD. There are 18 residues in the CDR3. The CDR3 DNA reads as TGTGCCCGTGACTCAGTGGGGGATACGCCTTCTTTGACAGCACAACTCTTCTTT. This codes for CARDSVGDTPSLTAQLFF.

This clone was observed a handful of times. This probably arose from a read error, given a far larger clone one base away. The sample has other DNA sequences that encode this CDR3 too. J is TRDJ2 and V is TRDV2, with D possibly TRDD3 on 6 matching bases. From germline, CDR1 is GEAIGNYY and CDR2 EKD. Trimming took 7 bases from V and 0 from J, leaving 14 bases between them. The CDR3 length is 15 residues. Written as DNA, the CDR3 is TGTGCCTGCGATGTACTGGGTCCTTTGACAGCACAACTCTTCTTT. This gives the protein CACDVLGPLTAQLFF.

Notes on this clone: The amino acid sequence in TCRdb belongs to a much larger clone and departs from this DNA's translation at residue 3, likely a sequencing read error; the sequence shown is translated from the DNA. The chain uses TRDV2 and TRDJ3; TRDD3 aligns across 10 bases. Germline V gene lookup returns CDR1 GEAIGNYY and CDR2 EKD. The CDR3 contains 18 residues. CDR3 amino acids: CASDVLGDFSWDTRQMFF. The CDR3, as DNA: TGTGCCAGTGACGTACTGGGGGATTTTTCCTGGGACACCCGACAGATGTTTTTC.

This clone was found a few times. TCRdb has a much larger clone's protein, which differs at residue 12 from the translation of this DNA, likely because of a read error; what is shown is the protein translated from the DNA. V and J are TRDV2 and TRDJ3; 9 bases map to TRDD3. The CDR3 runs to 18 residues. CDR1 and CDR2 (germline): GEAIGNYY, EKD. The CDR3 coding sequence is TGTGCCTGTGACACCGTGGGGGATAACTCCTGGGGCACCCGACAGATGTTTTTC. Amino acid sequence: CACDTVGDNSWGTRQMFF.

Worth noting for this clone: The protein in TCRdb stems from a much larger clone and differs at residue 10 from this DNA's translation, likely a read error; here the protein is translated from the DNA. The V call is TRDV2, the J call TRDJ3, with 10 bases aligning to TRDD3. The V gene end was trimmed by 0 bases and the J gene end by 1 base; junction bases not matched to a gene: 8. CDR1 GEAIGNYY and CDR2 EKD come from the germline V gene. CDR3 length: 20 residues. This CDR3 is CACDTVLGDAPSWDTRQMFF. The CDR3 nucleotides are TGTGCCTGTGACACCGTACTGGGGGATGCGCCGTCCTGGGACACCCGACAGATGTTTTTC.

A few counts support this clone. A much larger clone differs by one base, so this may be a read error. Other nucleotide sequences from this sample produce the same CDR3. The chain combines TRDV2 with TRDJ3, with 7 bases lining up with TRDD3. The CDR3 contains 16 residues. Germline CDR1 GEAIGNYY, CDR2 EKD. The DNA of the CDR3 is TGTGCCTGTGACGACTGGGGCTCCTGGGACACCCGCCAGATGTTTTTC. This encodes CACDDWGSWDTRQMFF.

Sample share makes this clone medium-sized. The sample has other DNA sequences that encode this CDR3 too. The V and J genes are TRDV2 and TRDJ3, with 8 bases matching TRDD3. The V gene end was trimmed by 3 bases and the J gene end by 0 bases; junction bases not matched to a gene: 15. This CDR3 comprises 21 residues. Germline assignment: CDR1 GEAIGNYY and CDR2 EKD. CDR3 DNA sequence: TGTGCCTGTGACCCGATAACCGACTGGGGGCTTTACTCCTGGGACACCCGACAGATGTTTTTC. Its protein product is CACDPITDWGLYSWDTRQMFF.

On this clone itself: A read error likely explains why the TCRdb protein, taken from a much larger clone, differs from this DNA's translation at residue 3; the protein shown is translated from the DNA. The rearrangement links TRDV2 to TRDJ2; D is possibly TRDD3 (6 bases). Germline loops: CDR1 GEAIGNYY, CDR2 EKD. The CDR3 contains 14 residues. The CDR3 nucleotides read TGTGCCCGTGACACAAGGGGGGACCTGGCACAACTCTTCTTT. Translating gives CARDTRGDLAQLFF.